The entry below gives a single TCR beta chain sequence along with its context. The antigen remains undetermined. The record originates from a study of blood T cells in healthy people across ages. General study results and limits: Diversity was higher, and naive CD4+ cells more numerous, in long-lived donors than in aged donors. Across samples, TCR beta diversity tracked strongly with naive T cell percentage. Investigators treated diversity estimates from one million T cells as underestimates.

The length of the CDR3 is 16 residues. Germline CDR1 SGDLS, CDR2 YYNGEE. V trimming: 4 bases; J trimming: 3 bases; junction bases outside the gene matches: 11. Alongside a J-beta primer mix, a sample-barcoded 5' primer served in a second PCR lasting 7 to 11 cycles. TCRdb recomputed calls from the 5' RACE reads with MiXCR, one row per CDR3 protein. The sample shows roughly 700,000 distinct CDR3 sequences, around 45% of them seen only once. Sequencing was performed on blood. This receptor was identified in a woman aged 55-70 years in good health. This chain joins TRBV9 and TRBJ2-7, with 9 bases fitting TRBD1. The CDR3 nucleotides read TGTGCCAGCAGCCCCGAGATCGACAGGGGGGTCTACGAGCAGTACTTC. Protein sequence: CASSPEIDRGVYEQYF.